This entry lists 3 T cell receptor beta chains sequenced from one sample in a study of cytomegalovirus exposure and HLA in healthy donors. In the PCR, 60 Vbeta and 13 Jbeta primers were used. Here immunoSEQ multiplex PCR was the method, and the copy in TCRdb shows in-frame clones only, minus some. Of some 200,000 clones listed, 79% are singletons. Sequencing was carried out using PBMCs. The receptors here all came from a man between 45 and 60 years old in good health and CMV-seronegative.

CDR3 sequence reads: CASSPELARQTSEQFF. The CDR3, as DNA: TGTGCCAGCTCACCCGAACTAGCGAGGCAGACGAGTGAGCAGTTCTTC. This rearrangement joins TRBV18 to TRBJ2-1; TRBD2 aligns across 7 bases. The CDR3 covers 16 residues. The germline V gene has CDR1 KGHSH and CDR2 LQKENI. The J segment lost 9 bases and the V segment lost 3 bases, leaving 14 bases of the junction unmatched.

This clone was seen a few times. The V call is TRBV2, the J call TRBJ2-2, with unresolved D. V lost 4 bases to trimming and J lost 2 bases, with 5 bases between them. Germline CDR1 and CDR2: SNHLY and FYNNEI. The CDR3 has 13 residues. CDR3 region: CASSVLNTGELFF. The CDR3 nucleotides read TGTGCCAGCAGTGTCCTAAACACCGGGGAGCTGTTTTTT. The variable domain in full, completed from reference TRBV2 and TRBJ2-2, reads EPEVTQTPSHQVTQMGQEVILRCVPISNHLYFYWYRQILGQKVEFLVSFYNNEISEKSEIFDDQFSVERPDGSNFTLKIRSTKLEDSAMYFCASSVLNTGELFFGEGSRLTVL.

This chain joins TRBV19 and TRBJ2-2; 7 nucleotides match TRBD2. Germline CDR1 is LNHDA and CDR2 is SQIVND (reference sequence). There are 15 residues in the CDR3. After removal of 4 bases from V and 7 bases from J, the junction contained 9 bases not matched to a gene. This CDR3 reads CASSTGTTYGGELFF. The CDR3 region has the DNA TGTGCCAGTAGTACCGGGACTACCTACGGCGGGGAGCTGTTTTTT.